One and the same sample provided the 30 T cell receptor beta chains below, sequenced in a study of blood T cell repertoires in COVID-19. The method was immunoSEQ multiplex PCR; TCRdb's version includes in-frame clones alone and lacks a portion of them. The sample carries approximately 260,000 clones, approximately 85% recorded once. Material: PBMCs or T cells enriched from blood (not recorded which). These receptors all come from a woman aged 50 to 60 who had been exposed to COVID-19.

The chain couples TRBV14 to TRBJ2-1; 7 bases match TRBD2. The CDR3 loop spans 18 amino acids. V dropped 3 bases and J dropped 2; count of bases not matched to a gene: 13. Germline values: CDR1 SGHDN, CDR2 FVKESK. CDR3 residues: CASSQAQLAYYAYNEQFF. The CDR3 region has the DNA TGTGCCAGCAGCCAGGCGCAACTAGCGTACTATGCCTACAATGAGCAGTTCTTC.

The chain employs TRBV6-5 and TRBJ1-2; D perhaps matches TRBD1 (5 bases). The CDR3 spans 11 residues. Germline V CDR1 and CDR2: MNHEY, SVGAGI. The germline V and J ends were trimmed by 10 bases and 7 bases, with 13 bases remaining between them. The DNA for the CDR3 is TGTGCCACCTCAGGGTCAGGTGGCTACACCTTC. Residues: CATSGSGGYTF.

The chain is built from TRBV3-1 (or the pseudogene TRBV3-2) and TRBJ2-7, with D possibly matching TRBD1 (5 bases). This CDR3 spans 15 amino acids. Germline V CDR1 and CDR2: LGHDT, YNNKEL (reference sequence). Trimming removed 4 bases from V and 0 bases from J, with 13 bases in between. The CDR3 protein is CASSLNRQNSYEQYF. In nucleotides, the CDR3 is TGTGCCAGCAGCCTAAACCGACAGAACTCCTACGAGCAGTACTTC.

This clone was counted only a few times. The chain joins TRBV30 to TRBJ1-2; possibly TRBD1 for D (5 bases). This CDR3 spans 14 amino acids. Germline CDR1 is GTSNPN and CDR2 is SVGIG (reference sequence). The V and J ends lost 4 bases and 8 bases respectively, with 20 bases between them. The CDR3 DNA follows: TGTGCCTGGACCAATCCGGGGGGGTCGGAAGGCTACACCTTC. Amino acid sequence: CAWTNPGGSEGYTF.

The rearrangement joins TRBV10-2 to TRBJ2-5; 9 nucleotides match TRBD1. The ends lost 6 bases at V and 2 bases at J; junction bases unmatched: 7. This CDR3 region has 15 residues. The germline V gene encodes CDR1 WSHSY and CDR2 SAAADI. CDR3 region: CASRSMTGGQETQYF. The CDR3 coding sequence is TGCGCCAGCAGGTCGATGACAGGGGGGCAAGAGACCCAGTACTTC.

The V call is TRBV6-1, the J call TRBJ2-7, with D possibly matching TRBD2 (5 bases). Per the germline V gene, CDR1 is MNHNS and CDR2 is SASEGT. V was shortened by 2 bases and J by 9 bases, with 17 bases between the two germline ends. This CDR3 comprises 14 residues. The CDR3 bases are TGTGCCAGCAGTGAATTTGGTAGTCCCGAGGGGCAGTACTTC. Its protein is CASSEFGSPEGQYF.

The chain links TRBV5-8 to TRBJ1-5; D perhaps matches TRBD1 (5 bases). The CDR3 is 17 residues long. With 6 bases removed from V and 2 bases from J, the gap between germline ends came to 21 bases. Per the germline V gene, CDR1 is SGHTS and CDR2 is YDEGEE. The CDR3 here is CASTGRDSLWGNQPQHF. CDR3 nucleotide sequence: TGTGCCAGCACGGGCCGGGACTCCCTATGGGGCAATCAGCCCCAGCATTTT. Filled out from reference TRBV5-8 and TRBJ1-5, the complete variable domain reads EAGVTQSPTHLIKTRGQQATLRCSPISGHTSVYWYQQALGLGLQFLLWYDEGEERNRGNFPPRFSGRQFPNYSSELNVNALELEDSALYLCASTGRDSLWGNQPQHFGDGTRLSIL.

The CDR3 coding sequence is TGTGCCAGCAGTACCGCACGGGGAAACACCATATATTTT. Its translation is CASSTARGNTIYF. The chain is built from TRBV28 and TRBJ1-3; D unresolved. Per germline, CDR1 MDHEN and CDR2 SYDVKM. V gave up 5 bases and J gave up 4 bases, with 9 bases separating them. This CDR3 spans 13 amino acids.

This sequence joins TRBV28 and TRBJ1-2; the D gene is possibly TRBD1 (6 bases). The CDR3 runs 14 residues. V was trimmed by 5 bases and J by 5 bases, leaving 15 bases between them. The V gene's germline CDR1 is MDHEN and CDR2 SYDVKM. The CDR3 nucleotides read TGTGCCAGCAGTGTAAACAGGGAAGGGTATGGCTACACCTTC. This encodes CASSVNREGYGYTF.

The J gene is TRBJ1-1, the V gene TRBV3-1 (or the pseudogene TRBV3-2); a weak D match, TRBD1 (5 bases). Germline V gene lookup returns CDR1 LGHDT and CDR2 YNNKEL (reference sequence). With 4 bases removed from V and 5 bases from J, the gap between germline ends came to 14 bases. CDR3 length equals 14 residues. The CDR3 DNA sequence: TGTGCCAGCAGCCCCGGGACTCTCGGGACTGAAGCTTTCTTT. This translates into CASSPGTLGTEAFF.

The CDR3 is CASSLLAGKTDTQYF. CDR3 coding DNA: TGTGCCAGCAGCTTACTAGCGGGGAAGACAGATACGCAGTATTTT. The chain has TRBV5-6 and TRBJ2-3; 10 nucleotides match TRBD2. The CDR3 contains 15 residues. Looked up from germline, CDR1 is SGHDT and CDR2 is YYEEEE. Trimming at V came to 2 bases and at J to 3 bases, leaving 3 bases not matched to a gene. Supplemented by reference TRBV5-6 and TRBJ2-3, the full variable domain reads DAGVTQSPTHLIKTRGQQVTLRCSPKSGHDTVSWYQQALGQGPQFIFQYYEEEERQRGNFPDRFSGHQFPNYSSELNVNALLLGDSALYLCASSLLAGKTDTQYFGPGTRLTVL.

This clone was counted a single time. The genes are TRBV5-1 and TRBJ1-6; tentative D call: TRBD1 (5 bases). This CDR3 comprises 15 residues. Trimming shortened V by 0 bases and J by 10 bases, and 14 bases separated the two germline ends. CDR1 and CDR2 (germline): SGHRS, YFSETQ. The CDR3 DNA reads TGCGCCAGCAGCTTGGATCAGGGCGTAAGATCACCCCTCCACTTT. It is translated as CASSLDQGVRSPLHF.

This clone was seen only once. The chain employs TRBV28 and TRBJ1-1; D ambiguous. The CDR3 covers 16 residues. Germline CDR1 MDHEN, CDR2 SYDVKM. The V gene lost 3 bases and the J gene lost 1 base, with 15 bases spanning the gap. The CDR3 spells CASSFFGIGRNTEAFF. CDR3 in DNA: TGTGCCAGCAGTTTTTTTGGTATCGGTAGGAACACTGAAGCTTTCTTT.

The chain links TRBV28 to TRBJ1-2; tentative D call: TRBD1 (6 bases). V was shortened by 4 bases and J by 8 bases, with 11 bases between the two germline ends. This CDR3 has 12 amino acids. Germline V gene lookup returns CDR1 MDHEN and CDR2 SYDVKM. The CDR3 DNA reads TGTGCCAGCAGTTCCGGACAGACCGGCTACACCTTC. It translates to CASSSGQTGYTF.

This chain connects TRBV7-9 to TRBJ1-1; the D gene is possibly TRBD1 (5 bases). The V end lost 7 bases, the J end lost 1 base, and 25 bases lay between the germline ends. The CDR3 contains 18 residues. Germline values: CDR1 SEHNR, CDR2 FQNEAQ (reference sequence). This CDR3 reads CASTSWRGNHLANTEAFF. The CDR3 bases are TGTGCCAGCACCTCTTGGAGGGGAAACCACCTAGCGAACACTGAAGCTTTCTTT.

The chain links TRBV24-1 to TRBJ2-6; D ambiguous. This CDR3 contains 15 residues. Germline CDR1 and CDR2: KGHDR and SFDVKD. V was clipped by 3 bases and J by 1 base, with 6 bases between them. DNA for the CDR3: TGTGCCACCAGTGATGCGACTTCTGGGGCCAACGTCCTGACTTTC. Encoded protein: CATSDATSGANVLTF.

The chain joins TRBV4-2 to TRBJ1-1; D not resolved. CDR3 length equals 17 residues. The germline V gene encodes CDR1 LGHNA and CDR2 YNFKEQ. V shed 3 bases and J shed 2 bases, with 19 bases lying between them. The CDR3: CASSQQGITGGNTEAFF. For the CDR3, the DNA is TGTGCCAGCAGCCAGCAAGGAATAACCGGCGGTAACACTGAAGCTTTCTTT.

This chain uses TRBV7-9 with TRBJ1-1, with 7 bases that match TRBD1. The ends lost 6 bases at V and 1 base at J; junction bases unmatched: 11. This CDR3 region has 16 residues. Germline CDR1 SEHNR, CDR2 FQNEAQ (reference sequence). The chain's CDR3 is CASSEPRDRANTEAFF. The CDR3 nucleotides read TGTGCCAGCAGTGAACCCAGAGACAGGGCGAACACTGAAGCTTTCTTT.

Comment on this clone: Within the sample, other DNA sequences also encode this same CDR3. This sequence joins TRBV5-4 and TRBJ1-2; TRBD1 aligns across 10 bases. The germline V gene has CDR1 SGHNT and CDR2 YYREEE (reference sequence). After removal of 0 bases from V and 4 bases from J, the junction contained 9 bases not matched to a gene. The CDR3 is 17 residues long. CDR3 bases: TGTGCCAGCAGCTTGGCCCCCGGGACAGGGGACTTCTATGGCTACACCTTC. Translating gives CASSLAPGTGDFYGYTF.

V gene TRBV18 combines with J gene TRBJ1-4, with D maybe TRBD1 (6 bases). Germline assignment: CDR1 KGHSH and CDR2 LQKENI. V lost 3 bases, J lost 5 bases, and 10 bases lay in between. CDR3 length: 14 amino acids. The CDR3 nucleotides read TGTGCCAGCTCACCCATGACAGGCAATGAAAAACTGTTTTTT. It translates to CASSPMTGNEKLFF. The entire variable domain, with the rest obtained from reference TRBV18 and TRBJ1-4, is as follows: NAGVMQNPRHLVRRRGQEARLRCSPMKGHSHVYWYRQLPEEGLKFMVYLQKENIIDESGMPKERFSAEFPKEGPSILRIQQVVRGDSAAYFCASSPMTGNEKLFFGSGTQLSVL.

As concerns this clone: Other DNA sequences from this sample encode an identical CDR3 as well. The chain combines TRBV19 with TRBJ1-1; D gene ambiguous. Germline-derived CDR1 and CDR2 are LNHDA and SQIVND (reference sequence). CDR3 length: 13 amino acids. Trimming shortened V by 6 bases and J by 1 base, and 9 bases separated the two germline ends. The CDR3 DNA follows: TGTGCCAGTAGCGGTAACAGGAACACTGAAGCTTTCTTT. Translated, it gives CASSGNRNTEAFF.

The chain employs TRBV7-2 and TRBJ2-3; D gene ambiguous. Trimming shortened V by 1 base and J by 9 bases, and 5 bases separated the two germline ends. CDR3 size: 11 residues. Germline V gene data show CDR1 as SGHTA and CDR2 as FQGNSA. CDR3 DNA: TGTGCCAGCAGCTTAGTACGGACGCAGTATTTT. Protein: CASSLVRTQYF.

The chain is built from TRBV15 and TRBJ1-4, with D maybe TRBD1 (5 bases). V was trimmed by 8 bases and J by 13 bases, leaving 17 bases between them. Germline assignment: CDR1 LNHNV and CDR2 YYDKDF (reference sequence). CDR3 length equals 12 residues. CDR3 amino acids: CATGGGKGGLFF. The CDR3 bases are TGTGCCACCGGGGGAGGGAAAGGTGGACTGTTTTTT.

The J gene is TRBJ1-1, the V gene TRBV4-1; no firm D call. This CDR3 is 14 amino acids long. Trimming removed 1 base from V and 8 bases from J, with 14 bases in between. CDR1 and CDR2 from the germline V gene are MGHRA and YSYEKL. The chain's CDR3 is CASSQVPLRSEAFF. Written as DNA, the CDR3 is TGCGCCAGCAGCCAAGTGCCCTTGAGGTCCGAAGCTTTCTTT.

The chain has TRBV2 and TRBJ1-1, with a possible D match to TRBD1 (6 bases). The germline V gene encodes CDR1 SNHLY and CDR2 FYNNEI. Trimming took off 5 bases at V and 8 bases at J, with 15 bases between the two ends. This CDR3 spans 13 amino acids. CDR3 loop: CASSFALQGEAFF. The CDR3, as DNA: TGTGCCAGCAGTTTTGCACTACAGGGAGAAGCTTTCTTT.

V and J are TRBV14 and TRBJ1-1; D remains unclear. Trimming removed 1 base at V and 7 bases at J, with 7 bases between. Germline values: CDR1 SGHDN, CDR2 FVKESK. The CDR3 sequence is 12 residues long. CDR3 sequence reads: CASSQVGVEAFF. CDR3 in DNA: TGTGCCAGCAGCCAAGTCGGGGTTGAAGCTTTCTTT.

This chain connects TRBV19 to TRBJ1-6; 7 bases line up with TRBD1. Trimming took 4 bases from V and 2 from J; bases not matched to a gene: 8. Germline V gene sequence: CDR1 LNHDA, CDR2 SQIVND (reference sequence). CDR3 size: 17 residues. Written as DNA, the CDR3 is TGTGCCAGTAGTACGAGACAGGGAAGCACCTATAATTCACCCCTCCACTTT. The encoded protein is CASSTRQGSTYNSPLHF. Looking up the rest from reference TRBV19 and TRBJ1-6 gives the full variable domain: DGGITQSPKYLFRKEGQNVTLSCEQNLNHDAMYWYRQDPGQGLRLIYYSQIVNDFQKGDIAEGYSVSREKKESFPLTVTSAQKNPTAFYLCASSTRQGSTYNSPLHFGNGTRLTVT.

The rearrangement joins TRBV5-1 to TRBJ2-2, with 10 bases that match TRBD1. Germline V lookup: CDR1 SGHRS, CDR2 YFSETQ. There are 16 residues in the CDR3. Germline trimming cut 6 bases from V and 10 bases from J; bases unmatched to any gene: 15. Here the CDR3 DNA reads TGCGCCAGCACAAAATCCCGGGACAGGGGAAACGCGGAGCTGTTTTTT. Its translation is CASTKSRDRGNAELFF.

The chain couples TRBV3-1 (or the pseudogene TRBV3-2) to TRBJ2-5, with 9 bases aligning to TRBD1. The CDR3 has 17 amino acids. The germline V gene has CDR1 LGHDT and CDR2 YNNKEL (reference sequence). V dropped 3 bases and J dropped 5; count of bases not matched to a gene: 13. The CDR3 region is CASSQRLPGQGYETQYF. The CDR3 coding sequence is TGTGCCAGCAGCCAGAGACTTCCGGGACAGGGATACGAGACCCAGTACTTC.

The chain joins TRBV6-1 to TRBJ1-2; D gene unclear. V lost 1 base to trimming and J lost 14 bases, with 11 bases between them. The CDR3 is 11 residues long. Germline values: CDR1 MNHNS, CDR2 SASEGT. CDR3 sequence (DNA): TGTGCCAGCAGTGAAGGTGCACTATGGACCTTC. Its translation is CASSEGALWTF.